This TCR beta chain stems from a study of blood T cells in healthy people across ages. Through a sample-barcoded 5' primer and a J-beta primer mix, a second PCR was run for roughly 6 to 11 cycles. TCRdb called the 5' RACE reads again in MiXCR, with one record for every CDR3 protein. The data contain around 990,000 distinct CDR3 sequences, 25% of them singletons. This CDR3 is 16 amino acids long. Germline V gene lookup returns CDR1 SGHRS and CDR2 YFSETQ. Trimming took 0 bases from V and 6 from J; bases not matched to a gene: 8. These data also formed part of another study, on T cells of mothers and their children. As that study records: The yield was over 8 million TCR beta CDR3 reads from each mother and some 3 million from each child.

The TCR sequence derives from a girl aged 2 to 10 in good health. The chain combines TRBV5-1 with TRBJ2-3, with TRBD2 identical over 9 bases. Sequenced input: blood. The CDR3 DNA is TGCGCCAGCAGCTTGGGAGCTAGCGGGGTCTCCGATACGCAGTATTTT. Encoded protein: CASSLGASGVSDTQYF.